The present TCR beta chain was sequenced within a study of shared clonotypes between healthy human individuals. Study-level findings and limits: Sampling included only blood; tissue repertoires likely differ.

Comments on this clone: Its antigen is still unknown.

The V end lost 0 bases, the J end lost 4 bases, and 12 bases lay between the germline ends. This CDR3 is 15 amino acids long. The V gene's germline CDR1 is MNHEY and CDR2 SVGAGI. This was a deep-level run. Each sorted subset replicate got 200 ng genomic DNA, 25,000 to 35,000 genomes. TCRdb's copy holds only in-frame clones and misses some; the assay was immunoSEQ multiplex PCR. The sample yields millions of clones, 85% to 95% seen once. The specimen sequenced was naive CD4+ T cells sorted from blood. As to subset: CD45RA+ positively selected. This TCR derives from a young man in good health. The chain combines TRBV6-5 with TRBJ2-5; D is possibly TRBD2 (6 bases). In DNA form, the CDR3 reads TGTGCCAGCAGTTACTCGGCGGGGCGAGGAGAGACCCAGTACTTC. It is translated as CASSYSAGRGETQYF.